The rows below give T cell receptor beta chains drawn from one sample of a study of low-dose radiotherapy and immunotherapy resistance in tumors. Using its own MiXCR run on the reads, TCRdb lists one record per CDR3 protein. Seen here are around 60,000 distinct CDR3 sequences, around 23% observed once, and the top ten hold 6.7%. Material: PBMCs, obtained after low-dose radiotherapy plus immunotherapy. The receptors were gathered from a male donor with prostate cancer. Each CDR3 is given with its conserved first and last residue. A D gene is named only where the DNA matches it firmly. Some rows mark clone size as missing; the rest say once, few, many or name a class of expanded clone.

J gene: TRBJ1-5
clone size: many
V gene: TRBV2
CDR3 length: 12
D gene: NA
CDR3 protein: CASRTRRGSQHF
CDR3 DNA: TGTGCCAGCAGAACTCGACGTGGGTCCCAGCATTTT

J gene: TRBJ2-2
clone size: many
V gene: TRBV11-2
CDR3 length: 15
D gene: NA
CDR3 protein: CASRQPTGLAGELFF
CDR3 DNA: TGTGCCAGCAGGCAACCCACAGGGCTCGCCGGGGAGCTGTTTTTT

J gene: TRBJ2-3
clone size: many
V gene: TRBV7-8
CDR3 length: 15
D gene: NA
CDR3 protein: CASSLSWGAVNTQYF
CDR3 DNA: TGTGCCAGCAGCTTAAGTTGGGGGGCGGTGAATACGCAGTATTTT

J gene: TRBJ2-1
clone size: many
V gene: TRBV29-1
CDR3 length: 14
D gene: NA
CDR3 protein: CSGGQRNFYNEQFF
CDR3 DNA: TGCAGCGGAGGACAGCGAAACTTCTACAATGAGCAGTTCTTC

J gene: TRBJ2-7
clone size: many
V gene: TRBV19
CDR3 length: 15
D gene: TRBD2
CDR3 protein: CASSNPLAGFIEQYF
CDR3 DNA: TGTGCCAGTAGTAACCCACTAGCGGGATTTATCGAGCAGTACTTC

J gene: TRBJ1-1
clone size: many
V gene: TRBV7-2
CDR3 length: 13
D gene: NA
CDR3 protein: CASSLRTESQAFF
CDR3 DNA: TGTGCCAGCAGCTTAAGGACAGAGTCTCAAGCTTTCTTT

J gene: TRBJ2-7
clone size: many
V gene: TRBV28
CDR3 length: 12
D gene: NA
CDR3 protein: CAIRQTSYEQYF
CDR3 DNA: TGTGCCATCAGACAGACCTCCTACGAGCAGTACTTC

J gene: TRBJ1-1
clone size: many
V gene: TRBV28
CDR3 length: 16
D gene: NA
CDR3 protein: CASSLLSGASNTEAFF
CDR3 DNA: TGTGCCAGCAGTTTATTGTCGGGGGCCTCGAACACTGAAGCTTTCTTT

J gene: TRBJ2-1
clone size: NA
V gene: TRBV11-3
CDR3 length: 15
D gene: TRBD2
CDR3 protein: CASSSSSGGLNEQSF
CDR3 DNA: TGTGCCAGCAGCTCCTCTAGCGGGGGCCTAAATGAGCAGTCCTTC

J gene: TRBJ2-5
clone size: many
V gene: TRBV20-1
CDR3 length: 15
D gene: NA
CDR3 protein: CSARDLGETQETQYF
CDR3 DNA: TGCAGTGCTAGAGATCTGGGGGAGACCCAAGAGACCCAGTACTTC

J gene: TRBJ1-2
clone size: many
V gene: TRBV20-1
CDR3 length: 14
D gene: TRBD1
CDR3 protein: CSARRTGGASGYTF
CDR3 DNA: TGCAGTGCTAGAAGGACAGGGGGCGCATCAGGCTACACCTTC

J gene: TRBJ2-1
clone size: NA
V gene: TRBV19
CDR3 length: 13
D gene: NA
CDR3 protein: CASSQTPGRASFF
CDR3 DNA: TGTGCCAGTAGTCAAACCCCGGGCCGAGCCTCGTTCTTC

J gene: TRBJ1-1
clone size: many
V gene: TRBV7-2
CDR3 length: 15
D gene: NA
CDR3 protein: CASSQPGRPQAEAFF
CDR3 DNA: TGTGCCAGCAGCCAACCGGGACGGCCACAGGCTGAAGCTTTCTTT

J gene: TRBJ2-1
clone size: many
V gene: TRBV7-2
CDR3 length: 18
D gene: TRBD2
CDR3 protein: CASSLTRTSGGASNEQFF
CDR3 DNA: TGTGCCAGCAGCTTAACCAGGACTAGCGGGGGGGCAAGTAATGAGCAGTTCTTC

J gene: TRBJ2-1
clone size: many
V gene: TRBV18
CDR3 length: 15
D gene: TRBD2
CDR3 protein: CASSPAGGFYNEQFF
CDR3 DNA: TGTGCCAGCTCACCAGCGGGGGGATTTTACAATGAGCAGTTCTTC

J gene: TRBJ2-7
clone size: NA
V gene: TRBV29-1
CDR3 length: 12
D gene: TRBD1
CDR3 protein: CSVADREYEQYF
CDR3 DNA: TGCAGCGTCGCGGACAGGGAATACGAGCAGTACTTC

J gene: TRBJ2-1
clone size: few
V gene: TRBV9
CDR3 length: 17
D gene: TRBD1
CDR3 protein: CASSATGGLRSFNEQFF
CDR3 DNA: TGTGCCAGCAGCGCGACAGGGGGCTTGAGGTCGTTCAATGAGCAGTTCTTC

J gene: TRBJ2-3
clone size: many
V gene: TRBV5-1
CDR3 length: 14
D gene: NA
CDR3 protein: CASSLERHTDTQYF
CDR3 DNA: TGCGCCAGCAGCTTGGAACGGCACACAGATACGCAGTATTTT

J gene: TRBJ2-1
clone size: many
V gene: TRBV6-2/TRBV6-3
CDR3 length: 16
D gene: TRBD2
CDR3 protein: CASSYSSSGGPYEQFF
CDR3 DNA: TGTGCCAGCAGTTACTCGTCTAGCGGGGGGCCCTATGAGCAGTTCTTC

J gene: TRBJ1-1
clone size: many
V gene: TRBV6-2/TRBV6-3
CDR3 length: 16
D gene: NA
CDR3 protein: CASATSWGGGNTEAFF
CDR3 DNA: TGTGCCAGCGCAACTTCTTGGGGGGGCGGGAACACTGAAGCTTTCTTT

J gene: TRBJ2-2
clone size: many
V gene: TRBV2
CDR3 length: 14
D gene: TRBD1
CDR3 protein: CASRQGLNTGELFF
CDR3 DNA: TGTGCCAGCAGACAGGGGTTGAACACCGGGGAGCTGTTTTTT

J gene: TRBJ2-7
clone size: many
V gene: TRBV6-6
CDR3 length: 15
D gene: TRBD1
CDR3 protein: CASRRGTGGSYEQYF
CDR3 DNA: TGTGCCAGCAGAAGGGGGACAGGGGGCTCCTACGAGCAGTACTTC

J gene: TRBJ2-7
clone size: many
V gene: TRBV6-4
CDR3 length: 15
D gene: NA
CDR3 protein: CASSDSNQKIYEQYF
CDR3 DNA: TGTGCCAGCAGTGACTCGAACCAGAAAATCTACGAGCAGTACTTC

J gene: TRBJ2-1
clone size: many
V gene: TRBV28
CDR3 length: 16
D gene: TRBD1
CDR3 protein: CASSLPSGQSYNEQFF
CDR3 DNA: TGTGCCAGCAGTTTACCCTCGGGACAGTCCTACAATGAGCAGTTCTTC

J gene: TRBJ1-5
clone size: many
V gene: TRBV12-3/TRBV12-4
CDR3 length: 13
D gene: NA
CDR3 protein: CASSFSTDQPQHF
CDR3 DNA: TGTGCCAGCAGTTTTTCCACCGACCAGCCCCAGCATTTT

J gene: TRBJ2-1
clone size: NA
V gene: TRBV6-4
CDR3 length: 15
D gene: TRBD2
CDR3 protein: CASSEKRGGYNEQFF
CDR3 DNA: TGTGCCAGCAGTGAAAAGCGGGGGGGCTACAATGAGCAGTTCTTC

J gene: TRBJ1-1
clone size: NA
V gene: TRBV6-8
CDR3 length: 16
D gene: TRBD1
CDR3 protein: CASSYTGTGRGQEAFF
CDR3 DNA: TGTGCCAGCAGTTACACAGGGACAGGGAGGGGTCAGGAAGCTTTCTTT

J gene: TRBJ2-5
clone size: many
V gene: TRBV2
CDR3 length: 14
D gene: TRBD2
CDR3 protein: CASSVGTSRETQYF
CDR3 DNA: TGTGCCAGCAGTGTCGGGACTAGTCGAGAGACCCAGTACTTC

J gene: TRBJ2-5
clone size: few
V gene: TRBV28
CDR3 length: 15
D gene: TRBD2
CDR3 protein: CASTDAGGGRETQYF
CDR3 DNA: TGTGCCAGCACTGACGCTGGGGGGGGGAGGGAGACCCAGTACTTC

J gene: TRBJ1-1
clone size: many
V gene: TRBV4-2
CDR3 length: 15
D gene: NA
CDR3 protein: CASSPTRQLNTEAFF
CDR3 DNA: TGTGCCAGCAGCCCTACGAGACAACTGAACACTGAAGCTTTCTTT

J gene: TRBJ2-5
clone size: NA
V gene: TRBV7-9
CDR3 length: 17
D gene: TRBD1
CDR3 protein: CASSSRTGVMAEETQYF
CDR3 DNA: TGTGCCAGCAGCTCGAGGACAGGGGTAATGGCGGAAGAGACCCAGTACTTC

J gene: TRBJ2-4
clone size: many
V gene: TRBV5-1
CDR3 length: 14
D gene: NA
CDR3 protein: CASSAEGGQNIQYF
CDR3 DNA: TGCGCCAGCAGCGCGGAGGGGGGGCAAAACATTCAGTACTTC

J gene: TRBJ2-7
clone size: NA
V gene: TRBV19
CDR3 length: 13
D gene: NA
CDR3 protein: CASSRTVSYEQYF
CDR3 DNA: TGTGCCAGTAGTCGGACGGTGTCCTACGAGCAGTACTTC

J gene: TRBJ2-3
clone size: many
V gene: TRBV5-4
CDR3 length: 16
D gene: TRBD2
CDR3 protein: CASSQHSGGNTDTQYF
CDR3 DNA: TGTGCCAGCAGCCAACATAGCGGGGGGAACACAGATACGCAGTATTTT

J gene: TRBJ2-7
clone size: many
V gene: TRBV19
CDR3 length: 13
D gene: NA
CDR3 protein: CASSIGAASEQYF
CDR3 DNA: TGTGCCAGTAGTATAGGCGCAGCAAGCGAGCAGTACTTC

J gene: TRBJ2-1
clone size: many
V gene: TRBV28
CDR3 length: 13
D gene: NA
CDR3 protein: CASSLRRLHEQFF
CDR3 DNA: TGTGCCAGCAGTTTACGCAGGCTGCATGAGCAGTTCTTC

J gene: TRBJ1-5
clone size: many
V gene: TRBV20-1
CDR3 length: 12
D gene: NA
CDR3 protein: CSASTGIRPQHF
CDR3 DNA: TGCAGTGCTAGCACAGGAATAAGGCCCCAGCATTTT

J gene: TRBJ2-7
clone size: many
V gene: TRBV2
CDR3 length: 14
D gene: TRBD1
CDR3 protein: CASTRTGVNYEQYF
CDR3 DNA: TGTGCCAGCACTAGGACAGGGGTAAACTACGAGCAGTACTTC

J gene: TRBJ2-7
clone size: many
V gene: TRBV6-2/TRBV6-3
CDR3 length: 11
D gene: NA
CDR3 protein: CASTRIYEQYF
CDR3 DNA: TGTGCCAGCACCAGGATCTACGAGCAGTACTTC

J gene: TRBJ2-1
clone size: NA
V gene: TRBV27
CDR3 length: 15
D gene: NA
CDR3 protein: CASSIRTSSYNEQFF
CDR3 DNA: TGTGCCAGCAGTATCCGCACTAGCTCCTACAATGAGCAGTTCTTC

J gene: TRBJ1-1
clone size: many
V gene: TRBV28
CDR3 length: 12
D gene: NA
CDR3 protein: CASTQMNTEAFF
CDR3 DNA: TGTGCCAGTACTCAGATGAACACTGAAGCTTTCTTT

J gene: TRBJ2-5
clone size: many
V gene: TRBV24-1
CDR3 length: 16
D gene: NA
CDR3 protein: CATSDLVQGAQETQYF
CDR3 DNA: TGTGCCACCAGTGATTTGGTGCAGGGAGCGCAAGAGACCCAGTACTTC

J gene: TRBJ1-1
clone size: many
V gene: TRBV5-1
CDR3 length: 15
D gene: NA
CDR3 protein: CASSSGERENTEAFF
CDR3 DNA: TGCGCCAGCAGCTCGGGCGAGCGGGAGAACACTGAAGCTTTCTTT

J gene: TRBJ2-2
clone size: many
V gene: TRBV7-6
CDR3 length: 16
D gene: NA
CDR3 protein: CASSLSRQTYTGELFF
CDR3 DNA: TGTGCCAGCAGCTTATCGCGACAGACTTACACCGGGGAGCTGTTTTTT

J gene: TRBJ2-1
clone size: many
V gene: TRBV19
CDR3 length: 11
D gene: NA
CDR3 protein: CATLFYNEQFF
CDR3 DNA: TGTGCCACCCTCTTCTACAATGAGCAGTTCTTC

J gene: TRBJ2-3
clone size: NA
V gene: TRBV6-1
CDR3 length: 18
D gene: TRBD2
CDR3 protein: CASSEARLAGGPPDTQYF
CDR3 DNA: TGTGCCAGCAGTGAAGCCCGACTAGCGGGGGGGCCACCAGATACGCAGTATTTT

J gene: TRBJ2-7
clone size: many
V gene: TRBV7-2
CDR3 length: 15
D gene: NA
CDR3 protein: CASSDGVRVTYEQYF
CDR3 DNA: TGTGCCAGCAGCGACGGCGTGAGAGTAACCTACGAGCAGTACTTC

J gene: TRBJ1-5
clone size: many
V gene: TRBV27
CDR3 length: 14
D gene: TRBD1
CDR3 protein: CASSSGQLNQPQHF
CDR3 DNA: TGTGCCAGCAGTTCGGGACAGCTCAATCAGCCCCAGCATTTT

J gene: TRBJ2-3
clone size: NA
V gene: TRBV28
CDR3 length: 13
D gene: TRBD2
CDR3 protein: CAIGLAVTDTQYF
CDR3 DNA: TGTGCCATCGGACTAGCCGTCACAGATACGCAGTATTTT

J gene: TRBJ1-3
clone size: many
V gene: TRBV7-2
CDR3 length: 17
D gene: TRBD1
CDR3 protein: CASSFGQGASSGNTIYF
CDR3 DNA: TGCGCCAGCAGCTTCGGACAGGGGGCCTCCTCTGGAAACACCATATATTTT

J gene: TRBJ2-7
clone size: many
V gene: TRBV20-1
CDR3 length: 14
D gene: TRBD2
CDR3 protein: CSARGTSGVYEQYF
CDR3 DNA: TGCAGTGCTAGAGGGACTAGCGGGGTCTACGAGCAGTACTTC

J gene: TRBJ1-2
clone size: NA
V gene: TRBV6-2/TRBV6-3
CDR3 length: 17
D gene: TRBD1
CDR3 protein: CASSYSRTGGGSYGYTF
CDR3 DNA: TGTGCCAGCAGTTACTCTCGGACAGGGGGGGGGTCCTATGGCTACACCTTC

J gene: TRBJ2-1
clone size: many
V gene: TRBV5-1
CDR3 length: 15
D gene: NA
CDR3 protein: CASSIVPGTVNEQFF
CDR3 DNA: TGCGCCAGCAGCATAGTACCAGGGACGGTCAATGAGCAGTTCTTC

J gene: TRBJ2-5
clone size: many
V gene: TRBV7-2
CDR3 length: 13
D gene: NA
CDR3 protein: CASGSYHQETQYF
CDR3 DNA: TGTGCCAGCGGGAGCTATCATCAAGAGACCCAGTACTTC